The 18 T cell receptor beta chains below all came from one sample that was sequenced in a study of control samples from healthy donors and cancer patients. Clones were sequenced by immunoSEQ multiplex PCR, and TCRdb holds only the in-frame ones, with some missing. The repertoire includes more than 140,000 clones, roughly nine tenths of them detected once, and more than 6.5% sits in the top ten. The sequencing sample was made of blood. The receptors derive from a man aged 18 to 29 in good health.

This sequence joins TRBV2 and TRBJ1-1; 8 bases are shared with TRBD1. This CDR3 has 14 amino acids. The V gene's germline CDR1 is SNHLY and CDR2 FYNNEI. With 9 bases clipped from V and 0 bases from J, the junction kept 6 bases outside the gene matches. The CDR3 DNA sequence: TGTGCCAGTCGGACAGGGATCATGAACACTGAAGCTTTCTTT. Translation gives CASRTGIMNTEAFF.

This chain links TRBV4-1 with TRBJ1-4, with 9 bases identical to TRBD1. CDR1 and CDR2 (germline): MGHRA, YSYEKL. J lost 8 bases, V lost 4 bases, and 8 bases had no gene match. This CDR3 comprises 15 residues. CDR3 amino acids: CASSRPGQGNEKLFF. In DNA, the CDR3 is TGCGCCAGCAGCCGTCCGGGACAGGGAAACGAAAAACTGTTTTTT.

The chain is built from TRBV4-1 and TRBJ1-5, with D possibly TRBD1 on 5 matching bases. The CDR3 loop spans 15 amino acids. The germline V gene has CDR1 MGHRA and CDR2 YSYEKL. V lost 0 bases to trimming and J lost 6 bases, with 12 bases between them. This chain's CDR3 is CASSQEFRVSQPQHF. CDR3 nucleotides: TGCGCCAGCAGCCAAGAGTTCAGGGTTTCTCAGCCCCAGCATTTT.

The chain employs TRBV4-3 and TRBJ2-3; D may match TRBD1 or TRBD2 (5 bases each). This CDR3 spans 15 amino acids. CDR1 LGHNA and CDR2 YSLEER come from the germline V gene. The V gene lost 0 bases and the J gene lost 5 bases, with 12 bases spanning the gap. Written as DNA, the CDR3 is TGCGCCAGCAGCCAAGAGGGGCTAGAGGGAGATACGCAGTATTTT. Its translation: CASSQEGLEGDTQYF.

The chain links TRBV6-2 or TRBV6-3 to TRBJ2-7; 11 bases are shared with TRBD1. CDR1 is MNHEY and CDR2 is SVGEGT in the germline V gene. Trimming removed 6 bases from V and 3 bases from J; junction bases left unmatched: 10. This CDR3 comprises 16 residues. The CDR3 coding sequence is TGTGCCAGCAGCCACCGCCTCGGGACAGGGGGCTACGAGCAGTACTTC. This translates into CASSHRLGTGGYEQYF.

The J gene is TRBJ2-1, the V gene TRBV5-1; 9 nucleotides agree with TRBD1. Germline V lookup: CDR1 SGHRS, CDR2 YFSETQ. Losses at the gene ends were 3 bases for V and 6 bases for J; bases not matched to a gene: 7. This CDR3 has 15 residues. The CDR3 DNA reads as TGCGCCAGCAGCTCCCGGGACAGGGCCCTCAATGAGCAGTTCTTC. As protein: CASSSRDRALNEQFF.

J is TRBJ2-7 and V is TRBV2; D gene uncertain. This CDR3 spans 12 amino acids. The germline V gene has CDR1 SNHLY and CDR2 FYNNEI. Trimming stripped 2 bases from V and 4 bases from J, with 6 bases between. The CDR3 nucleotides read TGTGCCAGCAGTGAAAAAACTTACGAGCAGTACTTC. This translates into CASSEKTYEQYF.

The V gene is TRBV19, the J gene TRBJ1-5; D is unresolved. Trimming took 3 bases from V and 9 from J, leaving 12 bases between them. The CDR3 contains 13 residues. From germline, CDR1 is LNHDA and CDR2 SQIVND (reference sequence). Here the CDR3 reads CASSISQIGPQHF. In DNA form, the CDR3 reads TGTGCCAGTAGTATCAGCCAGATCGGGCCCCAGCATTTT.

This sequence joins TRBV7-2 and TRBJ1-6, with TRBD1 matching 7 bases. From germline, CDR1 is SGHTA and CDR2 FQGNSA. The trim removed 5 bases at V and 6 bases at J, leaving 10 bases unmatched. The CDR3 spans 16 residues. The CDR3 sequence: CASSTQTGNGNSPLHF. The DNA of the CDR3 is TGTGCCAGCAGCACCCAGACAGGGAACGGTAATTCACCCCTCCACTTT.

This clone showed up just once. The chain couples TRBV7-9 to TRBJ1-1; 8 bases map to TRBD1. V was pared by 5 bases and J by 5 bases, with 7 bases of the junction left unmatched. CDR1 SEHNR and CDR2 FQNEAQ come from the germline V gene (reference sequence). The CDR3 has 14 amino acids. The CDR3 bases are TGTGCCAGCAGCACTCAGGGGGCGAGGACTGAAGCTTTCTTT. It encodes CASSTQGARTEAFF. Complete variable domain (other parts from reference TRBV7-9 and TRBJ1-1): DTGVSQNPRHKITKRGQNVTFRCDPISEHNRLYWYRQTLGQGPEFLTYFQNEAQLEKSRLLSDRFSAERPKGSFSTLEIQRTEQGDSAMYLCASSTQGARTEAFFGQGTRLTVV.

The V and J genes are TRBV6-1 and TRBJ1-2, with D uncertain. There are 14 residues in the CDR3. Looked up from germline, CDR1 is MNHNS and CDR2 is SASEGT. Trimming removed 2 bases at V and 4 bases at J, with 11 bases between. In nucleotides, the CDR3 is TGTGCCAGCAGTGAACTTGGGTTCTCCTATGGCTACACCTTC. Translation: CASSELGFSYGYTF.

This chain connects TRBV6-2 or TRBV6-3 to TRBJ1-2, with D possibly matching TRBD1 (6 bases). The CDR3 totals 15 residues. Germline V gene data show CDR1 as MNHEY and CDR2 as SVGEGT. V shed 6 bases and J shed 4 bases, with 18 bases lying between them. CDR3 protein: CASSREQGSSYGYTF. In nucleotides, the CDR3 is TGTGCCAGCAGCCGGGAACAGGGAAGTAGCTATGGCTACACCTTC.

The chain links TRBV4-1 to TRBJ2-2; possibly TRBD2 for D (6 bases). The V end lost 3 bases, the J end lost 3 bases, and 14 bases lay between the germline ends. CDR1 is MGHRA and CDR2 is YSYEKL in the germline V gene. This CDR3 is 16 amino acids long. CDR3 bases: TGCGCCAGCAGCCATGGTCGCGGGACCCACACCGGGGAGCTGTTTTTT. This codes for CASSHGRGTHTGELFF.

This clone was seen only once. This sequence joins TRBV9 and TRBJ1-3; D call uncertain. The germline V gene encodes CDR1 SGDLS and CDR2 YYNGEE. V was pared by 4 bases and J by 1 base, with 9 bases between. This CDR3 has 14 amino acids. This chain's CDR3 is CASSSSGSGNTIYF. The CDR3, as DNA: TGTGCCAGCAGCTCTTCCGGTTCTGGAAACACCATATATTTT.

The V call is TRBV3-1 (or the pseudogene TRBV3-2), the J call TRBJ2-3, with D possibly being TRBD1 or TRBD2 (6 bases each). V lost 1 base and J 0 bases, leaving 14 bases between the germline ends. Germline V gene sequence: CDR1 LGHDT, CDR2 YNNKEL (reference sequence). The CDR3 is 17 amino acids. Written as DNA, the CDR3 is TGTGCCAGCAGCCAAGGTTGGACGGGGGCTAGCACAGATACGCAGTATTTT. Protein sequence: CASSQGWTGASTDTQYF.

This clone came up a few times. V and J are TRBV19 and TRBJ1-5; tentatively, D is TRBD1 (6 bases). Germline V gene lookup returns CDR1 LNHDA and CDR2 SQIVND (reference sequence). The CDR3 runs to 16 residues. With 7 bases removed from V and 4 bases from J, the gap between germline ends came to 20 bases. CDR3 region: CASTQQGGRVNQPQHF. The CDR3 coding sequence is TGTGCCAGTACCCAACAAGGGGGACGGGTTAATCAGCCCCAGCATTTT.

This sequence joins TRBV2 and TRBJ2-1, with D perhaps matching TRBD2 (6 bases). Germline V gene data show CDR1 as SNHLY and CDR2 as FYNNEI. The CDR3 consists of 12 residues. V was cut by 4 bases and J by 5 bases, with 6 bases left in between. CDR3 nucleotide sequence: TGTGCCAGCAGTGGGACTAACAATGAGCAGTTCTTC. Its protein is CASSGTNNEQFF.

The CDR3 DNA reads TGTGCCAGCAGTTTATGGAGGACAGGGGGGAACACTGAAGCTTTCTTT. It specifies CASSLWRTGGNTEAFF. V and J are TRBV28 and TRBJ1-1; TRBD1 agrees at 10 bases. Germline values: CDR1 MDHEN, CDR2 SYDVKM. The CDR3 sequence is 16 residues long. The V gene end was trimmed by 0 bases and the J gene end by 1 base; junction bases not matched to a gene: 2.